A selection of T cell receptor beta chains follows, all from one sample in a study of T-cell reconstitution after alpha-beta-depleted transplantation in children. TCRdb analysed the PCR reads with MiXCR anew, one entry per CDR3 protein. This repertoire shows approximately 91,000 distinct CDR3 sequences, about 8% found once; its top ten account for approximately 6.6%. The source material was PBMCs from the stem cell graft donor, sampled from the stem cell graft. The origin of the receptors is a human donor who donated a stem cell graft to a child with congenital amegakaryocytic thrombocytopenia. Both conserved end residues are part of each CDR3. A D gene is named only where the DNA matches it firmly. For some rows the clone size is stated as once, few or many, or as a class when expanded; others skip it.

>TRBV5-6|many|TRBJ2-5|.
TGTGCCAGCAGCTTGTGGGTCGTACTAGAACGGCAGACCCAGTACTTC
CASSLWVVLERQTQYF
>TRBV10-2|many|TRBJ1-1|.
TGCGCCAGCAGATTCCCCACGGCTCCCGTCACTGAAGCTTTCTTT
CASRFPTAPVTEAFF
>TRBV20-1|many|TRBJ2-2|.
TGCAGTGCTAGAGATACCGAAATGGACACCGGGGAGCTGTTTTTT
CSARDTEMDTGELFF
>TRBV20-1|many|TRBJ1-6|.
TGCAGTGCTAGTTCCTCAGGGGCTGGGTTTCGGGGTAATTCACCCCTCCACTTT
CSASSSGAGFRGNSPLHF
>TRBV4-3|many|TRBJ2-1|.
TGCGCCAGCAGCCAAAACCCCCCGGGACAAAATAACAATGAGCAGTTCTTC
CASSQNPPGQNNNEQFF
>TRBV20-1|many|TRBJ1-1|.
TGCAGTGCTAGCCGGTCTGGGGGCACTGAAGCTTTCTTT
CSASRSGGTEAFF
>TRBV12-3/TRBV12-4|many|TRBJ2-2|.
TGTGCCAGCAGTACCCAGGGGGACTCCGGGGAGCTGTTTTTT
CASSTQGDSGELFF
>TRBV6-2/TRBV6-3|many|TRBJ2-4|TRBD2
TGTGCCAGCAGTTCCGCCTCGATAGCGGGAGGGAGAGTAAACATTCAGTACTTC
CASSSASIAGGRVNIQYF
>TRBV20-1|many|TRBJ2-5|.
TGCAGTGCTAGCCCCTCGACTAGGGCAGAGACCCAGTACTTC
CSASPSTRAETQYF
>TRBV12-3/TRBV12-4|many|TRBJ1-1|.
TGTGCCAGCAGGCTCGGACGGGACGGGACCCAAGCTTTCTTT
CASRLGRDGTQAFF
>TRBV29-1|many|TRBJ2-7|.
TGCAGCGTTGGCCCAACTTCTTACGAGCAGTACTTC
CSVGPTSYEQYF
>TRBV6-1|.|TRBJ1-1|.
TGTGCCAGCAGGGGGATTTTGAGGGCTGCGGCTTTCTTT
CASRGILRAAAFF
>TRBV5-1|many|TRBJ1-1|TRBD1
TGCGCCAGCAGCTCGAATTCAGGGGGAGGCACTGAAGCTTTCTTT
CASSSNSGGGTEAFF
>TRBV27|many|TRBJ2-3|TRBD2
TGTGCCAGCAAGAAAAGGGAGGGATCAGATACGCAGTATTTT
CASKKREGSDTQYF
>TRBV11-2|many|TRBJ2-1|TRBD2
TGTGCCAGCAGCGTAAGCCTTCTAGCGGGACTTGATGAGCAGTTCTTC
CASSVSLLAGLDEQFF
>TRBV6-2/TRBV6-3|few|TRBJ2-7|.
TGTGCCAGCAGTTTCCGGGACCGGGGGGAGCAGTACTTC
CASSFRDRGEQYF
>TRBV7-3|few|TRBJ2-2|TRBD1
TGTGCCAGCAGCTTAACCTCCGGCCGGACAGGGGTTTTGTTTTTT
CASSLTSGRTGVLFF
>TRBV19|.|TRBJ2-3|.
TGTGCCAGTAGTATCCCCCGAGTGGTCGGGCCTTTGCGGGCACTTTTT
CASSIPRVVGPLRALF
>TRBV29-1|many|TRBJ2-7|.
TGCAGCGTTGAAGGGCAAACCTACGAGCAGTACTTC
CSVEGQTYEQYF
>TRBV10-3|few|TRBJ2-3|TRBD2
TGTGCCATCAGTGAAAAAGCGGGAGGTACGCAGTATTTT
CAISEKAGGTQYF
>TRBV9|many|TRBJ2-3|TRBD2
TGTGCCAGCAGCGTAGGGCTCGGACTAGCGGGAATCACAGATACGCAGTATTTT
CASSVGLGLAGITDTQYF
>TRBV2|few|TRBJ1-1|.
TGTGCCAGCAGTGAAAACAGGGTACAAGGCACTGAAGCTTTCTTT
CASSENRVQGTEAFF
>TRBV29-1|many|TRBJ2-2|.
TGCAGCGTTGACGGCCAGGGGATCGGGGAGCTGTTTTTT
CSVDGQGIGELFF
>TRBV5-1|many|TRBJ1-3|.
TGCGCCAGCAGCTTGGACGGGATGAGCTCTGGAAACACCATATATTTT
CASSLDGMSSGNTIYF
>TRBV3-1|many|TRBJ2-1|.
TGTGCCAGCAGCTTAGGACCATACCCTCCTTTCTTC
CASSLGPYPPFF
>TRBV4-1|many|TRBJ2-2|.
TGCGCCAGCAGCCCAGGGGGGTTCACCGGGGAGCTGTTTTTT
CASSPGGFTGELFF
>TRBV7-6|.|TRBJ2-1|.
TGTGCCAGCAGCTTAGCAGGAAGGGCCAATGAGCAGTTCTTC
CASSLAGRANEQFF
>TRBV12-3/TRBV12-4|many|TRBJ1-2|TRBD1
TGTGCCAGCAGTCTCGGACAGGCGCTTGGCTACACCTTC
CASSLGQALGYTF
>TRBV6-2/TRBV6-3|once|TRBJ2-1|TRBD2
TGTGCCAGCAGTTACCGGAGAGCGGGAGACCACAATGAGCAGTTCTTC
CASSYRRAGDHNEQFF